This is a list of T cell receptor beta chains from one sample in a study of T cell responses to AZD1222 COVID-19 vaccine. The data were produced by immunoSEQ multiplex PCR, yet TCRdb's version contains in-frame clones alone and is incomplete. The sample includes 120,000 to 150,000 clones, 91% seen only once; the top ten take approximately 5.3%. The material was peripheral blood, obtained on day 0 of AZD1222 vaccination. The source is an adult in good health. CDR3s include the opening cysteine and the closing phenylalanine or tryptophan. Fields, in order: D gene, V gene, J gene, clone size, CDR3 protein, CDR3 DNA. The D gene is left open where the match is weak. Size values are once, few and many counts, or a class for expanded clones, and some rows have none.

>.|TRBV13|TRBJ1-4|.
CASSLGRASFEKLFF
TGTGCCAGCAGCTTAGGCCGAGCCTCTTTTGAAAAACTGTTTTTT
>.|TRBV10-3|TRBJ2-7|.
CAISEAYEQYF
TGTGCCATCAGTGAAGCCTACGAGCAGTACTTC
>.|TRBV11-2|TRBJ2-3|.
CASSPRLPGGTDTQYF
TGTGCCAGCAGCCCTCGACTTCCGGGGGGCACAGATACGCAGTATTTT
>.|TRBV7-9|TRBJ1-2|.
CASSPRRGSDYGYTF
TGTGCCAGCAGCCCGAGACGGGGATCGGACTATGGCTACACCTTC
>TRBD2|TRBV7-9|TRBJ2-7|few
CASSSGRERAYEQYF
TGTGCCAGCAGTTCCGGGAGGGAACGGGCCTACGAGCAGTACTTC
>TRBD1|TRBV28|TRBJ1-4|.
CASSFGDSFNEKLFF
TGTGCCAGCAGTTTTGGGGACAGTTTCAATGAAAAACTGTTTTTT
>.|TRBV25-1|TRBJ2-7|.
CASSVLGYEQYF
TGTGCCAGCAGCGTGCTGGGGTACGAGCAGTACTTC
>.|TRBV29-1|TRBJ2-2|.
CSVEVQGWLTGELFF
TGCAGCGTCGAGGTACAGGGTTGGCTTACCGGGGAGCTGTTTTTT
>TRBD1|TRBV20-1|TRBJ1-2|.
CSARSGGGYTF
TGCAGTGCTCGGTCAGGGGGTGGCTACACCTTC
>.|TRBV18|TRBJ1-4|.
CASSPLDRSANEKLFF
TGTGCCAGCTCACCCTTAGACAGGTCGGCTAATGAAAAACTGTTTTTT
>.|TRBV5-1|TRBJ2-2|.
CASSLDRMNTGELFF
TGCGCCAGCAGCTTGGACAGGATGAACACCGGGGAGCTGTTTTTT
>.|TRBV6-6|TRBJ2-7|.
CASSYRDTYEQYF
TGTGCCAGCAGTTACCGGGACACCTACGAGCAGTACTTC
>TRBD1|TRBV28|TRBJ1-2|.
CASSPTWRQGSLTF
TGTGCCAGCAGCCCAACCTGGCGACAGGGTAGCCTCACCTTC